The T cell receptor beta chain described here comes from a study of blood T cells in healthy people across ages (dated by TCRdb to 2014 to 2015). For the wider study: In model experiments, roughly one uniquely barcoded TCR beta cDNA molecule per two T cells was captured by template switching. Two additional independent replicas of 1 million unique cDNA reads from the same blood draw were analyzed for two donors (one aged 18 to 29 and one aged 80 or older). Using deep sequencing normalized with unique cDNA molecular identifiers, the study measured how TCR beta repertoire diversity changes with age. The donors were split into four age groups: young (average about 16 years), middle-aged (more than 35), aged (approximately 60) and long-lived (approximately 80). The research as a whole found: Estimates of total diversity based on one million sequenced T cells were considered lower bounds and underestimates. Because profiling used bulk unsorted PBMCs, naive and antigen-experienced compartments could not be compared conclusively. The long-lived group showed more naive CD4+ T cells, fewer expanded clones and increased TCR diversity than the aged group, suggesting age selection. Because the CMV infection status of the donors was unknown, age-related changes in expanded clonotypes may potentially have been confounded. Observed TCR beta diversity per million T cells fell roughly linearly with age, and a significant reduction was already apparent by age around 36. There was a strong correlation between observed TCR beta diversity and the percentage of naive T cells measured by flow cytometry.

The library was prepared using 5' RACE. For sequencing, an Illumina HiSeq 2500 was employed. A second PCR of roughly 7 to 11 cycles was performed with a sample-barcoded 5' primer and a J-beta primer mix. A template-switch 5' adaptor carrying 12 random nucleotides introduced a unique molecular identifier onto each TCR beta cDNA molecule. Each sample yielded at least 2.5 million CDR3-containing paired-end reads. All of the RNA was converted into first-strand cDNA using the Mint cDNA synthesis kit, with a TRBC-specific oligonucleotide serving as the primer. Following uracil-DNA glycosylase treatment, all cDNA underwent a first 18-cycle PCR with the universal primers M1SS and BC2_uni_R. As for the original processing: For normalization, 1 million high-quality reads were randomly selected from each sample, with every read carrying a distinct molecular identifier. Instead of being binned into consensus sequences, reads that shared molecular identifiers were thrown out. MiTCR, run with a Q25 quality threshold and the strictest error-elimination algorithm, handled CDR3 identification, clonotype clustering and error correction. A nonparametric unseen species model with Euler transformation was used to estimate lower-bound total TCR beta diversity. The raw public reads went through TCRdb reprocessing: fastp at Q25, MiXCR clone calling, in-frame beta chains kept. Every CDR3 protein is listed once, alongside the most common genes and DNA of its rows. The V and J calls here are based on TCRdb, not the publication. This sample lists around 520,000 distinct CDR3 sequences; about a quarter were detected once. Approximately 4% of the sample lies in the top ten.

Donors were 35 to 40 systemically healthy Caucasian individuals from Russia aged 6 to 90 years. Each donor gave about 9.7 milliliters of peripheral blood, drawn into EDTA-treated Vacutainer tubes. PBMCs were isolated by Ficoll-Paque density-gradient centrifugation, with at least 6 million obtained per sample. Trizol reagent was used to extract total RNA from PBMCs, with at least 6 micrograms per sample. For every donor, flow cytometry on a PBMC aliquot measured the percentage of naive CD45RAhigh/CD27high T cells. Concerning this clonotype: Its antigen is unknown. Mismatch with germline at one junction end may stem from a read error.

The CDR3 sequence holds 18 residues, the cysteine and phenylalanine included. CDR3 DNA only is kept here, 54 bases in frame from base 1. Based on the germline V gene, the CDR1 and CDR2 sequences are SGHTA and FQGNSA. These data were likewise used in another study, on T cells of mothers and their children. Taken from the second paper: The donors were nine systemically healthy Caucasian individuals, made up of three mothers and their six children. cDNA synthesis consumed the entire amount of extracted RNA, loaded at approximately 1.5 ug RNA in each 15 ul reaction. In the second PCR, the M1S primer introduced both the sample barcodes and 2-4 random nucleotides. More than 9 million TCR beta CDR3 reads were obtained from each mother, and 2.5 million to 3 million reads were obtained from each child. Thymic selection similarly shapes TCR recombination output in related and unrelated pairs, with minor effect from inherited differences. Normalized repertoire overlap was always found to be slightly, but never significantly, higher in related mother-child pairs than in unrelated mother-child pairs. With a sensitivity of approximately 96 clones per million clonotypes, no persistent microchimeric T cell clones were detected. To look for features that set related mother-child pairs apart from unrelated individuals, the researchers ran deep NGS to compare the TCR beta repertoires of mothers and children. Mothers averaged roughly 40 +/- 4 years of age and children averaged roughly 11 +/- 4 years. Libraries were sequenced on Illumina HiSeq 2000 with 100+100 nt paired-end reads after adapter ligation with NEBNext reagents. To prevent cross-contamination, the mother and child libraries were prepared one month apart and sequenced in separate runs. For each donor, between about 500,000 and 2,200,000 distinct TCR beta clonotypes were identified. Naive TCR beta clonotypes were estimated from low-frequency clonotypes matched to each donor's FACS-determined naive share, without sorting.

The chain was built from TRBV7-2 and TRBJ2-5; 12 bases in the junction line up with TRBD2. Sequencing input: blood. The receptor was isolated from a boy between 2 and 10 years old in good health. In nucleotides, the sequence is TGTGCCAGCAGCTTTCCTAGCGGGGGGGCGGTTAGAAGAGAGCCCCAGTACTTC. Protein translation: CASSFPSGGAVRREPQYF.